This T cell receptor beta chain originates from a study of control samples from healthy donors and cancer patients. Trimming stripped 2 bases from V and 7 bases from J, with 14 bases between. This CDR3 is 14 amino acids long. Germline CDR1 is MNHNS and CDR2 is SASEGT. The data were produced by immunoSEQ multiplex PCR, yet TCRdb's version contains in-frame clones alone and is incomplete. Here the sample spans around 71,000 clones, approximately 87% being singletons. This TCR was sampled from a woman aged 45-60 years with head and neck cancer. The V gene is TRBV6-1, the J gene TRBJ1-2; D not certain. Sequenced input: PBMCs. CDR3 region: CASSESSQGGGYTF. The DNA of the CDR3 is TGTGCCAGCAGTGAATCCTCCCAAGGTGGTGGCTACACCTTC.